This TCR beta chain was sequenced during a study of neurological immune-mediated disorders. Study-wide results and limits: TCR-beta repertoires seemed private in all groups, with no expanded CDR3 amino acid sequences shared.

CDR1 and CDR2 (germline): MGHDK, SYGVNS. The V gene lost 2 bases and the J gene lost 5 bases, with 15 bases spanning the gap. The CDR3 contains 15 residues. This clonotype was counted many times. Its antigen is currently unknown. The unsorted libraries were made from 2 million PBMCs kept at -80 C. 5'RACE with 10-nucleotide random UMIs generated the cDNA. MiXCR, applied by TCRdb to the 5' RACE reads, yields one record per CDR3 protein. The sample yields tens of thousands of distinct CDR3 sequences, more than 9.5% seen once. This chain links TRBV25-1 with TRBJ1-2; possible D gene TRBD1, 5 bases. Sequencing was performed on PBMCs. The source is a man between 60 and 75 years old in good health. Here the CDR3 reads CASSEGGSGFYGYTF. The CDR3 nucleotides read TGTGCCAGCAGTGAAGGGGGATCGGGGTTTTATGGCTACACCTTC.